A selection of T cell receptor beta chains follows, all from one sample in a study of T cell responses to AZD1222 COVID-19 vaccine. The data were produced by immunoSEQ multiplex PCR, yet TCRdb's version contains in-frame clones alone and is incomplete. The sample yields tens of thousands of clones, about three quarters seen once. This specimen consisted of peripheral blood, obtained 28 days after the second AZD1222 dose. The receptor set was obtained from an adult who received the AZD1222 COVID-19 vaccine. Both conserved end residues are part of each CDR3. The D gene is left open where the match is weak. Clone sizes are given selectively: once, few, many, or a class where the clone is expanded.

V	size	length	D	J	DNA	CDR3
TRBV2	NA	14	NA	TRBJ1-2	TGTGCCAGCAGTGGCCAGGGATCTAACTATGGCTACACCTTC	CASSGQGSNYGYTF
TRBV9	NA	15	NA	TRBJ2-6	TGTGCCAGCAGCCAAGGCGGGACTGGGGCCAACGTCCTGACTTTC	CASSQGGTGANVLTF
TRBV15	NA	17	TRBD1	TRBJ2-1	TGTGCCACCAGCAGAGATAGACGGGGACAGGGGGCAAATGAGCAGTTCTTC	CATSRDRRGQGANEQFF
TRBV19	few	15	NA	TRBJ1-5	TGTGCCAGTAGTGGCAGGGGCGAGGGCAATCAGCCCCAGCATTTT	CASSGRGEGNQPQHF
TRBV7-2	NA	15	NA	TRBJ1-2	TGTGCCAGCAGCCAGGCTGGGGGGGGACTCTATGGCTACACCTTC	CASSQAGGGLYGYTF
TRBV18	NA	16	NA	TRBJ1-3	TGTGCCAGCTCACCACAGGTTGACGGGCGTGGAAACACCATATATTTT	CASSPQVDGRGNTIYF
TRBV2	NA	15	TRBD1	TRBJ2-2	TGTGCCAGCAGTGTTTCGGACAGGGGGACCGGGGAGCTGTTTTTT	CASSVSDRGTGELFF
TRBV23-1	NA	16	NA	TRBJ1-2	TGCGCCAGCAGTCAACCCCCCCGGGAATTAGACTATGGCTACACCTTC	CASSQPPRELDYGYTF
TRBV11-3	NA	14	NA	TRBJ1-4	TGTGCCAGCAGCTCCGGCAGGCTGGTGGAAAAACTGTTTTTT	CASSSGRLVEKLFF
TRBV9	NA	13	NA	TRBJ1-6	TGTGCCAGCAGCGGGACAGCTGGTTCACCCCTCCACTTT	CASSGTAGSPLHF
TRBV5-1	NA	15	NA	TRBJ1-2	TGCGCCAGCAGCACCGGGTGGGGGCTGGGCGATGGCTACACCTTC	CASSTGWGLGDGYTF
TRBV6-1	NA	15	NA	TRBJ1-2	TGTGCCAGCAGTGAAGCGGGCGGAGGTAACTATGGCTACACCTTC	CASSEAGGGNYGYTF
TRBV5-6	NA	15	NA	TRBJ2-1	TGTGCCAGCAGCTTGGGACAGGTTACCTACAATGAGCAGTTCTTC	CASSLGQVTYNEQFF
TRBV24-1	once	13	NA	TRBJ2-2	TGTGCCACCTCACAGACTTTTAGCGGGGAGCTGTTTTTT	CATSQTFSGELFF